One sample yielded the 9 T cell receptor beta chains listed below, sequenced in a study of blood T cell repertoires in COVID-19. The assay was immunoSEQ multiplex PCR, and TCRdb's table has in-frame clones only and misses some. The table lists 300,000 to 400,000 clones, about 90% of them singletons. The material sequenced was peripheral blood. The receptors stem from a woman between 18 and 29 years old who had recovered from COVID-19.

The chain recombines TRBV28 with TRBJ2-3; D might be TRBD1 (5 bases). The CDR3 is made up of 13 amino acids. V lost 5 bases and J lost 6, with 12 bases in between. CDR1 and CDR2 from the germline V gene are MDHEN and SYDVKM. DNA of the CDR3: TGTGCCAGCAGTCCAGGGTCTATCGATACGCAGTATTTT. It translates to CASSPGSIDTQYF.

This rearrangement joins TRBV11-3 to TRBJ1-2; TRBD1 matches 7 bases. CDR3 size: 15 residues. The germline gives CDR1 SGHNT, CDR2 YENEEA. V lost 3 bases, J lost 4 bases, and 8 bases stayed unmatched. The CDR3 spells CASSLRDRNFYGYTF. For the CDR3, the DNA is TGTGCCAGCAGCTTGCGGGACAGAAACTTCTATGGCTACACCTTC.

This chain connects TRBV7-9 to TRBJ1-1; 10 bases fit TRBD1. The CDR3 length is 19 residues. J was trimmed by 4 bases and V by 4 bases; bases with no gene match: 18. The germline gives CDR1 SEHNR, CDR2 FQNEAQ (reference sequence). The CDR3 is CASSSGKTGGYLGFTEAFF. As DNA, the CDR3 is TGTGCCAGCAGCTCCGGAAAGACAGGGGGCTATTTAGGGTTCACTGAAGCTTTCTTT.

V usage is TRBV5-5 and J usage is TRBJ1-4; the match to TRBD1 covers 8 bases. The CDR3 has 15 amino acids. Germline trimming cut 4 bases from V and 8 bases from J; bases unmatched to any gene: 10. Germline V gene lookup returns CDR1 SGHKS and CDR2 YYEKEE (reference sequence). In DNA form, the CDR3 reads TGTGCCAGCAGCCTGTTGACAGGGGAGATCGAAAAACTGTTTTTT. Amino acid sequence: CASSLLTGEIEKLFF.

This rearrangement joins TRBV6-6 to TRBJ2-1; no reliable D call. The CDR3 sequence is 14 residues long. The ends were cut back, 4 bases at V and 3 bases at J, with 10 bases in the middle. Germline V gene lookup returns CDR1 MNHNY and CDR2 SVGAGI (reference sequence). The chain's CDR3 is CASSLETGYNEQFF. CDR3 DNA: TGTGCCAGCAGTTTAGAGACGGGCTACAATGAGCAGTTCTTC.

This rearrangement joins TRBV28 to TRBJ1-5, with a possible D match to TRBD1 (5 bases). CDR1 is MDHEN and CDR2 is SYDVKM in the germline V gene. V dropped 8 bases and J dropped 2 bases, with 13 bases sitting between them. The CDR3 length is 14 residues. The CDR3 here is CASRGGSRNQPQHF. The CDR3 DNA sequence: TGTGCCAGCCGCGGGGGGTCGCGCAATCAGCCCCAGCATTTT.

The rearrangement joins TRBV6-2 or TRBV6-3 to TRBJ2-7; 10 bases are shared with TRBD1. J gave up 6 bases and V 6 bases, and 2 bases lay outside the gene matches. CDR1 and CDR2 from the germline V gene are MNHEY and SVGEGT. The CDR3 spans 12 residues. CDR3 coding DNA: TGTGCCAGCAGCAGGACAGGGGGCGAGCAGTACGTC. Protein product: CASSRTGGEQYV.

This sequence joins TRBV19 and TRBJ2-2, with 8 nucleotides matching TRBD1. CDR1 and CDR2 from the germline V gene are LNHDA and SQIVND (reference sequence). The CDR3 has 14 residues. J lost 5 bases, V lost 11 bases, and 10 bases had no gene match. CDR3 region: CAGSTGVWTGELFF. CDR3 coding DNA: TGTGCCGGGTCGACAGGGGTATGGACCGGGGAGCTGTTTTTT.

This clone has a single count. The genes are TRBV28 and TRBJ1-3; D gene ambiguous. This CDR3 contains 16 residues. The V end was cut by 2 bases, the J end by 0 bases, with 11 bases between. Germline V gene lookup returns CDR1 MDHEN and CDR2 SYDVKM. The CDR3 reads CASSLMGESSGNTIYF. The CDR3 nucleotides are TGTGCCAGCAGTTTAATGGGAGAAAGCTCTGGAAACACCATATATTTT.